Below, one TCR beta chain is given with its context. This specimen comes from a study of control samples from healthy donors and cancer patients. V gave up 2 bases and J gave up 1 base, with 14 bases separating them. This CDR3 has 15 residues. Germline CDR1 GTSNPN, CDR2 SVGIG (reference sequence). Sequenced by immunoSEQ multiplex PCR; TCRdb stores in-frame clones only, minus some. Here the sample spans about 120,000 clones, 90% to 95% being singletons. This TCR came from a man aged 45-60 years with head and neck cancer. The V and J genes are TRBV30 and TRBJ1-1, with D possibly being TRBD1 (5 bases). The sequencing sample was made of PBMCs. As DNA, the CDR3 is TGTGCCTGGAGTATGGGGAGTAGGGGGAACACTGAAGCTTTCTTT. Its protein product is CAWSMGSRGNTEAFF.